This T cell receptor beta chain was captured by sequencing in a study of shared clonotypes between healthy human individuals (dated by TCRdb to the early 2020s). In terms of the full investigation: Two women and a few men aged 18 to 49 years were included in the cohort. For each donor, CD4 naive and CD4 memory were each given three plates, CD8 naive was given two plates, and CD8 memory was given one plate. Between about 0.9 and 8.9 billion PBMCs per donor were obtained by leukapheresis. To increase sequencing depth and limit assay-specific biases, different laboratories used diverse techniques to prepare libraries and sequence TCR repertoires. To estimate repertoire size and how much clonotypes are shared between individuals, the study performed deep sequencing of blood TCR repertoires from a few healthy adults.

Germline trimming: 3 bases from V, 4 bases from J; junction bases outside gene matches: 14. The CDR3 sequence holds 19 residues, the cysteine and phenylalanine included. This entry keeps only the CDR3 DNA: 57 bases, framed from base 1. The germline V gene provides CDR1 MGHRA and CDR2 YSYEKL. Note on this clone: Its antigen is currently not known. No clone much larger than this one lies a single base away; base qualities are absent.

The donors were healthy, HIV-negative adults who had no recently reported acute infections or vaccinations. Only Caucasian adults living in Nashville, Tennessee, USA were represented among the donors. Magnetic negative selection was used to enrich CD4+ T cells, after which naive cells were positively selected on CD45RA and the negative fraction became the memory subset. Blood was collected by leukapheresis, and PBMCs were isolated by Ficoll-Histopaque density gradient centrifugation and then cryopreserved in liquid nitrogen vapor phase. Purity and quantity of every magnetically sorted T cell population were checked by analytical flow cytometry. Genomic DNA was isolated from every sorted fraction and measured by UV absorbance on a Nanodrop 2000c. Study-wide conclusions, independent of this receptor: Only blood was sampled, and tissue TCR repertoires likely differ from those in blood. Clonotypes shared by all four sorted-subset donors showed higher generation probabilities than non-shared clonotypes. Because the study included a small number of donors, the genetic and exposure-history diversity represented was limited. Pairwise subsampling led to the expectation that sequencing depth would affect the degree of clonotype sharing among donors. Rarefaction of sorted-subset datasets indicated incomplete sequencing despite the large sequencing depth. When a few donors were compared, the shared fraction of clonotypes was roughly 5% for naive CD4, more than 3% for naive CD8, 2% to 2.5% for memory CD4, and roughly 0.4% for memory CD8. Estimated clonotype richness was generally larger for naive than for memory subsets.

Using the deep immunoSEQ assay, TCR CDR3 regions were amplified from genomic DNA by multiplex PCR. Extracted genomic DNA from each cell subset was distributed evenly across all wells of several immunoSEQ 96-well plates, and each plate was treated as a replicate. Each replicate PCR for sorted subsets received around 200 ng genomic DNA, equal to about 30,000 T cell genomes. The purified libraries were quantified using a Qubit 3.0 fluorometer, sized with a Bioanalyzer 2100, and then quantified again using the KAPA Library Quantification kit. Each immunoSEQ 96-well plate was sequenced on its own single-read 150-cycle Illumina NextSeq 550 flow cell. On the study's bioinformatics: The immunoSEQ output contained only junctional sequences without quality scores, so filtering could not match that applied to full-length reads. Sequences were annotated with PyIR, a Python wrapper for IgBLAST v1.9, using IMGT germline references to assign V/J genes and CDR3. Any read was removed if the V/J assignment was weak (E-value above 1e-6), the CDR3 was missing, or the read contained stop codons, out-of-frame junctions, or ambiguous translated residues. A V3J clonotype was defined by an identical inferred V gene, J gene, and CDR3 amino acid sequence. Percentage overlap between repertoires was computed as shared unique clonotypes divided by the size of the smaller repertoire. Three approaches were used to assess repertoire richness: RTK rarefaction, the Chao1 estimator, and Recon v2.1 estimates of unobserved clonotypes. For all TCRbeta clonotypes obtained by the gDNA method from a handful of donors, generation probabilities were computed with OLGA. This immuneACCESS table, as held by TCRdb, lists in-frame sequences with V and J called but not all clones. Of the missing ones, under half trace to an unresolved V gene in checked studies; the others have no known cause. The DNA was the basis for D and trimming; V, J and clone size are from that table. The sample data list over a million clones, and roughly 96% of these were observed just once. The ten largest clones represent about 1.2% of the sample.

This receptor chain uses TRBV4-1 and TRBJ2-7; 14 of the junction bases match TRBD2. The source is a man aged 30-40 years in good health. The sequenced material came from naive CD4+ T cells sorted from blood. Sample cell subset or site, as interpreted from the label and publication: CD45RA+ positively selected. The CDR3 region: CASSHPNSGLAGVGYEQYF. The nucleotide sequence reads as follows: TGCGCCAGCAGCCACCCGAACTCGGGACTAGCGGGAGTCGGGTACGAGCAGTACTTC.